This T cell receptor (beta chain) was sequenced in a study of T cells in Graves' hyperthyroidism and ophthalmopathy. Remarks on this clonotype: Its target is not known.

Regarding the study as a whole: Most clonotypes that expanded in the thyroid above 0.001 also showed up in blood.

There are 16 residues in the CDR3. Trimming cost V 6 bases and J 5 bases; bases outside gene matches: 12. In germline, CDR1 is ENHRY, CDR2 SYGVKD. PBMCs were sourced from around 10 ml fresh peripheral blood. Amplified TCR beta CDR3 regions derived from RNA transcripts. First-round RT-PCR targeting the TCR CDR3 was performed with the HTBI primer set. Using its own MiXCR run on the multiplex PCR reads, TCRdb lists one record per CDR3 protein. The table lists nearly 750,000 distinct CDR3 sequences, approximately 40% of them singletons, with around 30% in the top ten. V is TRBV10-3 and J is TRBJ2-7; 11 nucleotides align to TRBD2. The TCR comes from a woman between 35 and 50 years old with Graves' hyperthyroidism. The sequenced sample was blood. CDR3 amino acids: CAISIRLAGTSNEQYF. In DNA form, the CDR3 reads TGTGCCATCAGCATCCGACTAGCGGGGACTAGCAACGAGCAGTACTTC.